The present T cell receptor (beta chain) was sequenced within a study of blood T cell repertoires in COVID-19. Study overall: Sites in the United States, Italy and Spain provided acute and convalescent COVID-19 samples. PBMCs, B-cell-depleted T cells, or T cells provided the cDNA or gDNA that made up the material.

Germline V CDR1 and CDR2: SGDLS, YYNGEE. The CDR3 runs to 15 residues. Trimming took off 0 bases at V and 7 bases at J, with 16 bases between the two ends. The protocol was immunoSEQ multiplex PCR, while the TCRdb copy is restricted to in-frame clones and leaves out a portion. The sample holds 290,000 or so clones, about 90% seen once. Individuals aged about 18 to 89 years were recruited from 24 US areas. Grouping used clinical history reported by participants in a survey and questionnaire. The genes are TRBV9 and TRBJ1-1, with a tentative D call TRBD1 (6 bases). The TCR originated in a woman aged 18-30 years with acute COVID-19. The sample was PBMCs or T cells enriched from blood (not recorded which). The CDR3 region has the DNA TGTGCCAGCAGCGTAGGGGAGCAGGGGAGAATTGAAGCTTTCTTT. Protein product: CASSVGEQGRIEAFF. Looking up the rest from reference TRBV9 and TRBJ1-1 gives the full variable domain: DSGVTQTPKHLITATGQRVTLRCSPRSGDLSVYWYQQSLDQGLQFLIQYYNGEERAKGNILERFSAQQFPDLHSELNLSSLELGDSALYFCASSVGEQGRIEAFFGQGTRLTVV.